These 14 T cell receptor beta chains share one sample of origin, sequenced in a study of shared clonotypes between healthy human individuals. Using immunoSEQ multiplex PCR, the repertoire was profiled, and TCRdb retains in-frame clones only, with some absent. This sample carries under 2,500,000 clones, 95% of them seen once, and the ten largest clones take roughly 0.13%. The sample comprised naive CD4+ T cells sorted from blood. Indicated subset: CD45RA+ positively selected. The source of these receptors is a man younger than 35 in good health.

The chain carries TRBV7-9 and TRBJ1-1; D may be TRBD1 (5 bases). Germline V CDR1 and CDR2: SEHNR, FQNEAQ (reference sequence). The CDR3 runs 10 residues. Between the trimmed V and J ends, which lost 8 bases and 5 bases, there was a span of 6 bases. CDR3 in amino acids: CASGGTEAFF. The DNA for the CDR3 is TGTGCCAGCGGGGGGACTGAAGCTTTCTTT. The full variable domain, in which reference TRBV7-9 and TRBJ1-1 provide the parts outside the CDR3, is DTGVSQNPRHKITKRGQNVTFRCDPISEHNRLYWYRQTLGQGPEFLTYFQNEAQLEKSRLLSDRFSAERPKGSFSTLEIQRTEQGDSAMYLCASGGTEAFFGQGTRLTVV.

This sequence joins TRBV5-6 and TRBJ1-1; TRBD1 agrees at 10 bases. Germline V gives CDR1 SGHDT, CDR2 YYEEEE. Germline trimming cut 2 bases from V and 4 bases from J; bases unmatched to any gene: 8. This CDR3 region has 16 residues. CDR3 nucleotides: TGTGCCAGCAGCTTCGGGACAGGGGTATTAGTCACTGAAGCTTTCTTT. Translating it yields CASSFGTGVLVTEAFF.

Note on this clone: This specimen includes other DNA sequences encoding the same CDR3. J is TRBJ2-7 and V is TRBV6-1; D is undetermined. The germline V and J ends were trimmed by 6 bases and 3 bases, with 3 bases remaining between them. The CDR3 spans 10 residues. Germline assignment: CDR1 MNHNS and CDR2 SASEGT. As DNA, the CDR3 is TGTGCCAGCAGCCTCTACGAGCAGTACTTC. It translates to CASSLYEQYF.

This sequence joins TRBV2 and TRBJ2-7, with 8 bases fitting TRBD1. Germline loops: CDR1 SNHLY, CDR2 FYNNEI. V was clipped by 7 bases and J by 0 bases; unmatched bases: 5. The CDR3 sequence is 14 residues long. The CDR3: CASTMDRVSYEQYF. In DNA form, the CDR3 reads TGTGCCAGCACTATGGACAGGGTCTCCTACGAGCAGTACTTC. Together with reference TRBV2 and TRBJ2-7, the CDR3 gives the full variable domain: EPEVTQTPSHQVTQMGQEVILRCVPISNHLYFYWYRQILGQKVEFLVSFYNNEISEKSEIFDDQFSVERPDGSNFTLKIRSTKLEDSAMYFCASTMDRVSYEQYFGPGTRLTVT.

In regard to this clone: Germline is not matched at one junction end, which may reflect a read error. The chain uses TRBV10-3 and TRBJ2-3; D is uncertain. Looked up from germline, CDR1 is ENHRY and CDR2 is SYGVKD. The CDR3 loop spans 13 amino acids. As DNA, the CDR3 is TGTGCCATCAGTGAGTCCGTCGTCCTCAATCTGGATTTT. Its translation is CAISESVVLNLDF.

About this clone: Because the CDR3's place on the DNA is in doubt, the DNA is left out and the CDR3 is given as listed by TCRdb. The V and J genes are TRBV6-5 and TRBJ2-5; the tabulated D call, TRBD2, remains unverified against the DNA. The CDR3 has 16 amino acids, counting both end residues. Per the germline V gene, CDR1 is MNHEY and CDR2 is SVGAGI. The CDR3 loop reads CASSSSGAGEWETQYF.

This clone was detected only a few times. The sample carries other DNA sequences with the same CDR3. The J gene is TRBJ1-2, the V gene TRBV6-1, with D hard to call. V lost 2 bases and J 4 bases, leaving 11 bases between the germline ends. The CDR3 length is 14 residues. CDR1 and CDR2 from the germline V gene are MNHNS and SASEGT. DNA of the CDR3: TGTGCCAGCAGTGAACGGGGAATCGGCTATGGCTACACCTTC. Translating gives CASSERGIGYGYTF.

The chain employs TRBV25-1 and TRBJ1-5; D is ambiguous. Germline lookup yields CDR1 MGHDK and CDR2 SYGVNS. This CDR3 is 14 amino acids long. The V end was cut by 4 bases, the J end by 5 bases, with 12 bases between. DNA for the CDR3: TGTGCCAGCAGTGCGGTGTGGGCCGATCAGCCCCAGCATTTT. This gives the protein CASSAVWADQPQHF. The whole variable domain, remainder taken from reference TRBV25-1 and TRBJ1-5, is EADIYQTPRYLVIGTGKKITLECSQTMGHDKMYWYQQDPGMELHLIHYSYGVNSTEKGDLSSESTVSRIRTEHFPLTLESARPSHTSQYLCASSAVWADQPQHFGDGTRLSIL.

There are a few counts of this clone. V and J are TRBV5-1 and TRBJ2-2; weak D call: TRBD2 (5 bases). Germline-derived CDR1 and CDR2 are SGHRS and YFSETQ. The CDR3 has 13 residues. V lost 9 bases and J lost 6, with 15 bases in between. CDR3 in amino acids: CATSFGVAGELFF. The CDR3 DNA is TGCGCCACCTCCTTCGGGGTCGCCGGGGAGCTGTTTTTT.

The V call is TRBV28, the J call TRBJ2-1; perhaps TRBD1 as D (6 bases). The CDR3 has 16 residues. V was clipped by 2 bases and J by 2 bases, with 13 bases between them. Germline CDR1 is MDHEN and CDR2 is SYDVKM. The CDR3 DNA reads as TGTGCCAGCAGTTTAAAAACGGGACACCCCTACAATGAGCAGTTCTTC. Translated, it gives CASSLKTGHPYNEQFF.

This rearrangement joins TRBV10-1 to TRBJ1-1; a possible D gene is TRBD1 (6 bases). The germline V gene has CDR1 WNHNN and CDR2 SYGVQD (reference sequence). With 3 bases removed from V and 1 base from J, the gap between germline ends came to 15 bases. CDR3 size: 16 residues. The CDR3 DNA is TGCGCCAGCAGTGACCCTACTGGGGGACAGAACACTGAAGCTTTCTTT. Translated: CASSDPTGGQNTEAFF.

The CDR3 is CASGLGTGGNQPQHF. For the CDR3, the DNA is TGTGCTAGTGGTTTGGGGACAGGGGGTAATCAGCCCCAGCATTTT. The chain uses TRBV12-5 and TRBJ1-5; 10 bases align to TRBD1. CDR3 size: 15 residues. After removal of 1 base from V and 4 bases from J, the junction contained 1 base not matched to a gene. Germline values: CDR1 LGHNT, CDR2 FRNRAP.

The chain is built from TRBV10-3 and TRBJ1-2, with TRBD1 matching 11 bases. The V gene's germline CDR1 is ENHRY and CDR2 SYGVKD. The ends lost 0 bases at V and 6 bases at J; junction bases unmatched: 9. This CDR3 has 17 residues. DNA for the CDR3: TGTGCCATCAGTGAGTCGACCATTAGGACAGGGGGCGATGGCTACACCTTC. Protein: CAISESTIRTGGDGYTF.

Here the CDR3 DNA reads TGTGCCAGCAGTGACTCGAGAGGGGGCAACACCGGGGAGCTGTTTTTT. As protein: CASSDSRGGNTGELFF. The chain combines TRBV6-4 with TRBJ2-2; 7 bases agree with TRBD1. Germline trimming cut 0 bases from V and 2 bases from J; bases unmatched to any gene: 3. Germline values: CDR1 MRHNA, CDR2 SNTAGT. The CDR3 consists of 16 residues.